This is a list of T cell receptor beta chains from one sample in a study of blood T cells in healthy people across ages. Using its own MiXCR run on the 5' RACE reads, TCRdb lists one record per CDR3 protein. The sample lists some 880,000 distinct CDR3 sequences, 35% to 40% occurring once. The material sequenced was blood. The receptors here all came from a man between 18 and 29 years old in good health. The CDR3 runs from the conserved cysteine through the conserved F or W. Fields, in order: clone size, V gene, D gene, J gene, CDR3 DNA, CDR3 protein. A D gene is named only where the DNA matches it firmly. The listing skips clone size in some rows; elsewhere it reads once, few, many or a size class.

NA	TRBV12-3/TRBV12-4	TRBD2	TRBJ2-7	TGTGCCAGCAGACCGACTAGCGGGGGGGCCTACAATGAGCAGTACTTC	CASRPTSGGAYNEQYF
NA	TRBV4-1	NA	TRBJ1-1	TGCGCCAGCAGCCTTCGTGGGCTGGAAACTGAAGCTTTCTTT	CASSLRGLETEAFF
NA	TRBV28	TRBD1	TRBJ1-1	TGTGCCGCCATCCCAGGGGGGGTTTACACTGAAGCTTTCTTT	CAAIPGGVYTEAFF
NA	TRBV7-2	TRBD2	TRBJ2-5	TGTGCCAGCTTGCGGGGGGCCGAGTTGACCCAGTACTTC	CASLRGAELTQYF
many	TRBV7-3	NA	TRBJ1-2	TGTGCCAGCAGCTTAAATCCGGGGGACCTTGGCTACACCTTC	CASSLNPGDLGYTF
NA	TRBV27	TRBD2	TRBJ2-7	TGTGCCAGCAGTTTACAAGCGGGGGGATACGAGCAGTACTTC	CASSLQAGGYEQYF
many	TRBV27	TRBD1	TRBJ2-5	TGTGCCAGCAGCAAGGACAGGGGGCGTTTTGGGACCCAGTACTTC	CASSKDRGRFGTQYF
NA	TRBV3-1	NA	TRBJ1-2	TGTGCCAGCAGCCCTTTGGGTGAAGCTTCGGGCTACACCTTC	CASSPLGEASGYTF
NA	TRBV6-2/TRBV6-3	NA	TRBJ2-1	TGTGCCAGCAGTTACGAGATAGGGGTCACCTACAATGAGCAGTTCTTC	CASSYEIGVTYNEQFF
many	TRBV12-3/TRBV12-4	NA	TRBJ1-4	TGTGCCAGCAGTCCGGGGGACCGGTCCAACTTAGAAAAACTGTTTTTT	CASSPGDRSNLEKLFF
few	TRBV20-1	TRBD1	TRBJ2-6	TGCAGTGCTAGAGAGGACAGGGGTTCTGGGGCCAACGTCCTGACTTTC	CSAREDRGSGANVLTF
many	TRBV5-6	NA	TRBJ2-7	TGTGCCAGCAGCTCGGTCGGACAGAACTCCTACGAGCAGTACTTC	CASSSVGQNSYEQYF
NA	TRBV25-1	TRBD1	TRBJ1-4	TGTGCCAGCAGTGGGACCGCGACAGGGGGAGGTCCTTATTACCAAAAACTGTTTTTT	CASSGTATGGGPYYQKLFF
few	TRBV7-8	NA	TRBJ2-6	TGTGCCAGTACCCTTAGGGACGGGGCCAACGTCCTGACTTTC	CASTLRDGANVLTF
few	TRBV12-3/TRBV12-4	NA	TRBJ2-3	TGTGCCAGCAGTCCCCCGAGAGGGCTGGATACGCAGTATTTT	CASSPPRGLDTQYF
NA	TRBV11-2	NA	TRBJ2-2	TGTGCCACCGGGTGGGCTGCGAACACCGGGGAGCTGTTTTTT	CATGWAANTGELFF
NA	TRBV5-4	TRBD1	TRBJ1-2	TGTGCCAGCAACCAATCGACAGGGGGAAACTATGGCTACACCTTC	CASNQSTGGNYGYTF
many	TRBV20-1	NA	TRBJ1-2	TGCAGTGCTAGAGATCTAGGAACAAACTATGGCTACACCTTC	CSARDLGTNYGYTF
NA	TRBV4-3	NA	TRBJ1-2	TGCGCCAGCAGCCAAGAACGGGACGACACAGGGGGCTACACCTTC	CASSQERDDTGGYTF
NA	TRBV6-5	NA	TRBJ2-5	TGTGCCAGCTACGGTTACAATGAGCAGTACTTC	CASYGYNEQYF
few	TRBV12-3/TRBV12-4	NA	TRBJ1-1	TGTGCCAGCAGCCCCGGTGTTCTCACTGAAGCTTTCTTT	CASSPGVLTEAFF